This T cell receptor beta chain comes out of a study of T cell responses to AZD1222 COVID-19 vaccine. For the study at large: Analyses pooled second doses at about 4 or about 12 weeks. Study observations and caveats: After the peak T cell response, and only then, were repertoires sampled.

About this clone: The antigen remains unidentified.

V shed 5 bases and J shed 11 bases, with 12 bases lying between them. The germline V gene encodes CDR1 MDHEN and CDR2 SYDVKM. The CDR3 consists of 11 residues. The repertoire was sequenced with immunoSEQ multiplex PCR; TCRdb's copy has only in-frame clones and lacks some. The data show tens of thousands of clones, approximately 89% seen once. This sequence was found in an adult in good health. The V and J genes are TRBV28 and TRBJ1-1; D may be TRBD1 (6 bases). The sequences come from peripheral blood, collected on day 0 of AZD1222 vaccination. The CDR3 nucleotides are TGTGCCAGCAGTGCGACAGGTGGGGCTTTCTTT. It is translated as CASSATGGAFF.